This T cell receptor beta chain is from a study of technical replicates of blood from a few donors. Here immunoSEQ multiplex PCR was the method, and the copy in TCRdb shows in-frame clones only, minus some. The table has roughly 65,000 clones, 75% to 90% seen once. The ends were cut back, 9 bases at V and 1 base at J, with 10 bases in the middle. CDR3 length equals 12 residues. Germline CDR1 reads SNHLY; CDR2 reads FYNNEI. Specimen: PBMCs. The sequence was obtained from a human donor in good health. Some clones in this sample may be carry-over from other donors' samples. The chain has TRBV2 and TRBJ2-7, with TRBD2 as a possible D gene (5 bases). The CDR3 loop is CASAPGSYEQYF. CDR3 nucleotide sequence: TGTGCCAGTGCCCCGGGGTCCTACGAGCAGTACTTC.